These 19 T cell receptor beta chains were all obtained from the same sample, sequenced in a study of blood T cell repertoires in COVID-19. The protocol was immunoSEQ multiplex PCR, while the TCRdb copy is restricted to in-frame clones and leaves out a portion. Of 150,000 to 180,000 clones listed, 65% to 90% are singletons. Sequenced sample: peripheral blood. The receptors derive from a woman between 50 and 59 years old with acute or convalescent COVID-19.

This sequence joins TRBV9 and TRBJ2-7, with a possible D match to TRBD2 (5 bases). The CDR3 runs to 15 residues. The germline V gene has CDR1 SGDLS and CDR2 YYNGEE. Trimming shortened V by 0 bases and J by 0 bases, and 10 bases separated the two germline ends. CDR3 region: CASSVGNGNSYEQYF. In DNA form, the CDR3 reads TGTGCCAGCAGCGTAGGAAACGGGAACTCCTACGAGCAGTACTTC.

The chain employs TRBV7-2 and TRBJ2-7; 9 bases align to TRBD2. Germline V gives CDR1 SGHTA, CDR2 FQGNSA. CDR3 size: 15 residues. With V trimmed by 5 bases and J by 7 bases, 12 bases remained unmatched. The CDR3 sequence is CASSPDSGSSTEQYF. In DNA form, the CDR3 reads TGTGCCAGCAGCCCCGATAGCGGGAGTTCGACGGAGCAGTACTTC.

This clone has only a few counts. The chain couples TRBV5-1 to TRBJ2-5; D is possibly TRBD2 (6 bases). Trimming stripped 0 bases from V and 5 bases from J, with 8 bases between. Germline CDR1 SGHRS, CDR2 YFSETQ. This CDR3 has 13 amino acids. CDR3 coding DNA: TGCGCCAGCAGCTTGGGTGGGAGGGAGACCCAGTACTTC. Encoded protein: CASSLGGRETQYF. The full variable domain, completed using reference TRBV5-1 and TRBJ2-5, is KAGVTQTPRYLIKTRGQQVTLSCSPISGHRSVSWYQQTPGQGLQFLFEYFSETQRNKGNFPGRFSGRQFSNSRSEMNVSTLELGDSALYLCASSLGGRETQYFGPGTRLLVL.

The chain employs TRBV15 and TRBJ2-7, with D tentatively TRBD2 (7 bases). Germline V gene lookup returns CDR1 LNHNV and CDR2 YYDKDF (reference sequence). Trimming removed 0 bases at V and 2 bases at J, with 8 bases between. The CDR3 is 14 residues long. The CDR3 DNA reads TGTGCCACCAGCAGAGAAGGGGGGGCCTACGAGCAGTACTTC. It codes for CATSREGGAYEQYF.

This clone was found once. This chain uses TRBV4-2 with TRBJ2-1, with 12 bases fitting TRBD2. J lost 7 bases, V lost 5 bases, and 6 bases had no gene match. This CDR3 contains 15 residues. The germline CDR1 and CDR2 sequences are LGHNA and YNFKEQ. The CDR3 loop reads CASSSRTSGVNEQFF. DNA of the CDR3: TGTGCCAGCAGCTCCCGGACTAGCGGGGTGAATGAGCAGTTCTTC.

The chain recombines TRBV2 with TRBJ1-4, with 12 bases aligning to TRBD1. The CDR3 spans 15 residues. V trimming: 3 bases; J trimming: 7 bases; junction bases outside the gene matches: 3. The germline V gene has CDR1 SNHLY and CDR2 FYNNEI. As DNA, the CDR3 is TGTGCCAGCAGTGAGCGGGACAGGGGGCTTGAAAAACTGTTTTTT. This translates into CASSERDRGLEKLFF.

This clone has only a few counts. V gene TRBV4-1 combines with J gene TRBJ2-2; 7 bases are a match to TRBD1. The V segment lost 0 bases and the J segment 2 bases; nucleotides outside the gene matches: 6. Germline values: CDR1 MGHRA, CDR2 YSYEKL. The CDR3 is 17 residues long. The CDR3 coding sequence is TGCGCCAGCAGCCAAGAGCCGACAGGGATAAACACCGGGGAGCTGTTTTTT. Translated: CASSQEPTGINTGELFF.

The chain uses TRBV28 and TRBJ1-2, with 11 bases matching TRBD1. After removal of 6 bases from V and 7 bases from J, the junction contained 7 bases not matched to a gene. Germline V gene sequence: CDR1 MDHEN, CDR2 SYDVKM. This CDR3 comprises 14 residues. CDR3 sequence: CASRGTGGMRGYTF. The CDR3 DNA reads TGTGCCAGCAGGGGGACAGGGGGGATGCGTGGCTACACCTTC.

The CDR3 loop is CASKPGQGSYEQYF. In DNA form, the CDR3 reads TGCGCCAGCAAGCCGGGACAGGGCTCCTACGAGCAGTACTTC. V gene TRBV5-1 combines with J gene TRBJ2-7, with 9 nucleotides matching TRBD1. V lost 6 bases and J lost 0; bases outside the gene matches: 4. The germline gives CDR1 SGHRS, CDR2 YFSETQ. The CDR3 consists of 14 residues.

The rearrangement links TRBV19 to TRBJ2-2, with D possibly being TRBD1 (5 bases). V shed 3 bases and J shed 0 bases, with 8 bases lying between them. This CDR3 has 15 residues. Germline-derived CDR1 and CDR2 are LNHDA and SQIVND (reference sequence). The CDR3 reads CASSMSRANTGELFF. In DNA, the CDR3 is TGTGCCAGTAGTATGAGCAGGGCGAACACCGGGGAGCTGTTTTTT.

The chain joins TRBV2 to TRBJ1-2; D uncertain. Germline V gives CDR1 SNHLY, CDR2 FYNNEI. Trimming took 1 base from V and 4 from J, leaving 10 bases between them. This CDR3 region has 14 residues. CDR3 nucleotide sequence: TGTGCCAGCAGTGAAGTGGCAGCGCTCTATGGCTACACCTTC. Its translation is CASSEVAALYGYTF.

The CDR3 DNA follows: TGCAGCGTTTTAAGCGGAGAGAATGAGCAGTTCTTC. As protein: CSVLSGENEQFF. The chain employs TRBV29-1 and TRBJ2-1; the D gene is possibly TRBD2 (5 bases). CDR1 is SQVTM and CDR2 is ANQGSEA in the germline V gene. Trimming shortened V by 5 bases and J by 7 bases, and 12 bases separated the two germline ends. The CDR3 totals 12 residues.

This clone was counted only a few times. This chain joins TRBV4-3 and TRBJ1-2; 9 bases are a match to TRBD1. The germline CDR1 and CDR2 sequences are LGHNA and YSLEER. V lost 1 base, J lost 0 bases, and 0 bases stayed unmatched. This CDR3 comprises 15 residues. The DNA for the CDR3 is TGCGCCAGCAGCCAAGGGGACAGGGCTAACTATGGCTACACCTTC. This sequence encodes CASSQGDRANYGYTF.

The rearrangement joins TRBV15 to TRBJ1-5; D is undetermined. The V and J ends lost 0 bases and 4 bases respectively, with 10 bases between them. This CDR3 is 15 amino acids long. Looked up from germline, CDR1 is LNHNV and CDR2 is YYDKDF (reference sequence). Written as DNA, the CDR3 is TGTGCCACCAGCAGAGATCCGGGAGGGAATCAGCCCCAGCATTTT. Translating gives CATSRDPGGNQPQHF.

The chain recombines TRBV7-2 with TRBJ2-1, with D possibly matching TRBD2 (6 bases). Germline lookup yields CDR1 SGHTA and CDR2 FQGNSA. There are 12 residues in the CDR3. V gave up 4 bases and J gave up 15 bases, with 16 bases separating them. CDR3 DNA: TGTGCCAGCAGCTCGACCGGGACTCTTGGGTTCTTC. Translation: CASSSTGTLGFF.

The rearrangement joins TRBV19 to TRBJ2-2, with 8 bases fitting TRBD1. V lost 0 bases to trimming and J lost 4 bases; unmatched junction nucleotides: 7. The germline V gene has CDR1 LNHDA and CDR2 SQIVND (reference sequence). This CDR3 is 17 amino acids long. The CDR3 DNA sequence: TGTGCCAGTAGTATAGATAGCAGGGGGCGCGGCACCGGGGAGCTGTTTTTT. Amino acid sequence: CASSIDSRGRGTGELFF.

The gene calls are TRBV29-1 and TRBJ1-2; D is unclear. The V end lost 2 bases, the J end lost 4 bases, and 11 bases lay between the germline ends. Germline assignment: CDR1 SQVTM and CDR2 ANQGSEA. The length of the CDR3 is 13 residues. In DNA, the CDR3 is TGCAGCGTTGAAACTGTACGGGGCTATGGCTACACCTTC. Protein sequence: CSVETVRGYGYTF.

This chain uses TRBV7-8 with TRBJ1-2; the match to TRBD1 covers 10 bases. The junction had 6 bases not matched to a gene; V was cut back by 5 bases and J by 3 bases. Germline values: CDR1 SGHVS, CDR2 FQNEAQ. The CDR3 sequence is 15 residues long. This CDR3 reads CASSAGGTGDYGYTF. The CDR3 DNA reads as TGTGCCAGCAGCGCAGGAGGGACAGGGGACTATGGCTACACCTTC. Filled out from reference TRBV7-8 and TRBJ1-2, the complete variable domain reads GAGVSQSPRYKVAKRGQDVALRCDPISGHVSLFWYQQALGQGPEFLTYFQNEAQLDKSGLPSDRFFAERPEGSVSTLKIQRTQQEDSAVYLCASSAGGTGDYGYTFGSGTRLTVV.

The rearrangement uses TRBV5-1 and TRBJ2-3; TRBD2 is a possible D gene (5 bases). The CDR3 is made up of 15 amino acids. Germline-derived CDR1 and CDR2 are SGHRS and YFSETQ. V was shortened by 3 bases and J by 0 bases, with 11 bases between the two germline ends. CDR3 protein: CASSYGVASTDTQYF. The CDR3 coding sequence is TGCGCCAGCAGCTACGGGGTGGCTAGCACAGATACGCAGTATTTT.